The source of this T cell receptor (beta chain) is a study of T cells in Graves' hyperthyroidism and ophthalmopathy. Study-wide background: Peripheral blood was taken when the disease was first diagnosed, before any treatment began.

Stable disease denoted Graves' hyperthyroidism without ophthalmopathy progression within 18 months. Many counts were recorded for this clonotype. The target antigen is unknown. Study-wide points: Stable hyperthyroidism was told apart from ophthalmopathy by a model built on 13 V-J features.

RNA transcripts provided the source from which TCR beta CDR3 regions were amplified. With the HTBI primer set, the TCR CDR3 went through a first round of RT-PCR. TCRdb itself ran the multiplex PCR reads through MiXCR, one entry per CDR3 protein. Seen here are roughly 420,000 distinct CDR3 sequences, more than 15% observed once, and the top ten hold approximately 7.5%. The CDR3 loop spans 12 amino acids. CDR1 is MNHNS, CDR2 SASEGT, per germline. With V trimmed by 8 bases and J by 7 bases, 4 bases remained unmatched. The sample was blood. The chain has TRBV6-1 and TRBJ1-4; the match to TRBD1 covers 7 bases. The sequence came from a young woman with Graves' hyperthyroidism. CDR3 sequence (DNA): TGTGCCAGCTCAGGGGGAACTGAAAAACTGTTTTTT. It yields the protein CASSGGTEKLFF.